Listed here are 3 T cell receptor beta chains from one sample, sequenced in a study of cytomegalovirus exposure and HLA in healthy donors. 13 Jbeta primers and 60 Vbeta primers were used for the PCR. The method was immunoSEQ multiplex PCR; TCRdb's version includes in-frame clones alone and lacks a portion of them. The sample shows about 190,000 clones, 80% to 85% of them seen only once. Input material: PBMCs. The receptors derive from a man aged 40-49 years in good health and CMV-seropositive.

The CDR3 reads CASSQESDPGQPYEQYF. In nucleotides, the CDR3 is TGCGCCAGCAGCCAAGAATCCGATCCGGGACAGCCCTACGAGCAGTACTTC. The J gene is TRBJ2-5, the V gene TRBV4-3; 7 bases agree with TRBD1. The DNA end is a closer match to TRBJ2-7, so the J assignment may be wrong. CDR3 size: 17 residues. Germline V lookup: CDR1 LGHNA, CDR2 YSLEER.

A few counts support this clone. The chain carries TRBV5-4 and TRBJ1-4; TRBD1 agrees at 9 bases. The CDR3 is 17 residues long. V lost 4 bases to trimming and J lost 0 bases; unmatched junction nucleotides: 7. CDR1 is SGHNT and CDR2 is YYREEE in the germline V gene (reference sequence). The CDR3 region is CASSRWGTGTTNEKLFF. CDR3 sequence (DNA): TGTGCCAGCAGCCGATGGGGGACAGGGACAACTAATGAAAAACTGTTTTTT.

This chain joins TRBV12-5 and TRBJ2-7; D perhaps matches TRBD2 (5 bases). Trimming left V 0 bases short and J 2 bases short, with 14 bases between. The CDR3 sequence is 16 residues long. Germline CDR1 and CDR2: LGHNT and FRNRAP. CDR3 region: CASGLVRTGSTYEQYF. CDR3 in DNA: TGTGCTAGTGGTTTGGTACGGACGGGGAGTACCTACGAGCAGTACTTC.